The table lists the clone carrying this T cell receptor (beta chain) with a count of one. A much larger clone lies a single base off, so this may be a read error. These data are taken from a study of blood T cells in healthy people across ages. A second about 7 to 11 cycle PCR used barcoded and J-beta primers. TCRdb used MiXCR to reprocess the 5' RACE reads, holding one entry per CDR3 protein. The sample lists 750,000 to 950,000 distinct CDR3 sequences; about 29% were seen once. Each sample had at least 6.5 million PBMCs isolated. V was trimmed by 2 bases and J by 10 bases, leaving 11 bases between them. Germline loops: CDR1 SGHTA, CDR2 FQGNSA. The CDR3 runs to 12 residues. Separately, the same data were catalogued under a study of T cells of mothers and their children. As that report states: Second-PCR primer M1S introduced sample barcodes and 2-4 random nucleotides.

The source of this sequence is a middle-aged woman in good health. The sequenced sample was blood. The chain carries TRBV7-2 and TRBJ1-2; no clear D. The CDR3 region has the DNA TGTGCCAGCAGCTTACGGTCCCGGGACTACACCTTC. Its translation is CASSLRSRDYTF.